The TCR beta chain described here comes from a study of blood T cell repertoires in COVID-19. Germline CDR1 reads DFQATT; CDR2 reads SNEGSKA (reference sequence). CDR3 length: 11 amino acids. This clone is a singleton in its sample. A junction boundary mismatches the germline segment, possibly from a read error. TCRdb's copy holds only in-frame clones and misses some; the assay was immunoSEQ multiplex PCR. The table has 350,000 or so clones, 80% to 90% seen once. This chain connects TRBV20-1 to TRBJ1-1; D not resolved. This TCR was sampled from a man in his thirties or forties with active or convalescent COVID-19. The sequenced sample consisted of peripheral blood. The CDR3 protein is CSANDVRAAFF. CDR3 sequence (DNA): TGCAGCGCTAACGATGTGCGAGCAGCTTTCTTT.